The clone carrying this TCR beta chain was picked up a small number of times. Its antigen is as yet unknown. The data were taken from a study of early T cells in non-severe SARS-CoV-2 infection. Study overall: RNA in bulk from unsorted whole blood was sequenced, and chains were unpaired.

The CDR3 totals 13 residues. Trimming removed 2 bases from V and 7 bases from J, with 9 bases in between. Individual cDNA molecules were tagged with unique molecular identifiers, the study reported. TCRdb called the 5' RACE reads again in MiXCR, with one record for every CDR3 protein. Of around 39,000 distinct CDR3 sequences listed, 7.9% are singletons. Study results and limitations: Missing private and CD4 specificities, VDJdb matching favored anti-spike CD8 responses.

The TCR comes from an adult who was a healthcare worker with PCR-confirmed SARS-CoV-2 infection or an uninfected control (not recorded which). The source was whole blood, collected at baseline. The chain links TRBV12-3 or TRBV12-4 to TRBJ1-5, with D uncertain. The CDR3 DNA reads TGTGCCAGCAGTTTACGCGAAGGGCAGCCCCAGCATTTT. The encoded protein is CASSLREGQPQHF.